These 22 T cell receptor beta chains share one sample of origin, sequenced in a study of monozygotic twins with inflammatory bowel disease. From the 5' RACE reads, TCRdb lists one entry per CDR3 protein and no DNA. Here the sample table reports 330,000 or so distinct CDR3 sequences. Source material: blood. These receptors were collected from a human donor with ulcerative colitis or Crohn's disease, or a healthy co-twin of an affected twin (not recorded which).

The chain couples TRBV20-1 to TRBJ1-3; TCRdb's D call of TRBD1 is untestable without DNA. There are 14 residues in the CDR3. Germline V CDR1 and CDR2: DFQATT, SNEGSKA (reference sequence). The CDR3 sequence is CSASTGEVWDTIYF.

This sequence joins TRBV5-1 and TRBJ1-2; TCRdb designates TRBD1, a call that cannot be tested without DNA. Germline lookup yields CDR1 SGHRS and CDR2 YFSETQ. The CDR3 runs 13 residues. The CDR3 here is CASSLGPGNGYTF. Complete variable domain (other parts from reference TRBV5-1 and TRBJ1-2): KAGVTQTPRYLIKTRGQQVTLSCSPISGHRSVSWYQQTPGQGLQFLFEYFSETQRNKGNFPGRFSGRQFSNSRSEMNVSTLELGDSALYLCASSLGPGNGYTFGSGTRLTVV.

This rearrangement joins TRBV29-1 to TRBJ2-7; no DNA is available, so the TRBD2 call from TCRdb remains unchecked. CDR1 SQVTM and CDR2 ANQGSEA come from the germline V gene. CDR3 length: 16 residues. This CDR3 is CSVLGPPGTSGYEQYF.

This chain connects TRBV27 to TRBJ2-3; the D call from TCRdb, TRBD1, cannot be confirmed without DNA. The CDR3 runs 16 residues. The germline V gene has CDR1 MNHEY and CDR2 SMNVEV (reference sequence). This CDR3 is CASYDRLGPGTDTQYF.

The chain links TRBV3-1 to TRBJ2-7; absent DNA, TCRdb's TRBD1 call cannot be checked. The CDR3 spans 14 residues. CDR1 and CDR2 from the germline V gene are LGHDT and YNNKEL (reference sequence). The chain's CDR3 is CASSQGARGGEQYF.

The chain combines TRBV28 with TRBJ2-5; checking the TCRdb D call of TRBD1 is not possible without DNA. Germline loops: CDR1 MDHEN, CDR2 SYDVKM. The CDR3 covers 19 residues. The chain's CDR3 is CASSLTFGGRTEYQETQYF.

The chain links TRBV9 to TRBJ2-3; TCRdb indicates TRBD2, and absent DNA this call remains unverified. CDR3 size: 13 residues. Germline assignment: CDR1 SGDLS and CDR2 YYNGEE. The CDR3 here is CASSVGGLATQYF.

The V call is TRBV5-4, the J call TRBJ1-1. CDR3 length: 14 residues. Looked up from germline, CDR1 is SGHNT and CDR2 is YYREEE (reference sequence). Here the CDR3 reads CASRTEAAATEAFF.

The J gene is TRBJ1-5, the V gene TRBV12-3 or TRBV12-4; absent DNA, TCRdb's TRBD1 call cannot be checked. The CDR3 length is 12 residues. CDR3 amino acids: CASRPGSQPQHF.

The chain employs TRBV12-3 or TRBV12-4 and TRBJ2-7; TCRdb gives TRBD2 as the D gene, but with no DNA this cannot be confirmed. The CDR3 is 15 residues long. The CDR3 is CASRYSGGSSYEQYF.

The chain has TRBV12-3 or TRBV12-4 and TRBJ1-1. This CDR3 region has 12 residues. The CDR3 sequence is CASSPTKTEAFF.

This rearrangement joins TRBV5-1 to TRBJ1-6; with no DNA, the TCRdb D assignment of TRBD1 cannot be verified. CDR1 and CDR2 (germline): SGHRS, YFSETQ. The CDR3 is 16 residues long. Here the CDR3 reads CASSLGGAVLNSPLHF.

This chain joins TRBV2 and TRBJ1-4; the TCRdb D gene call, TRBD1, has no DNA to confirm it. Germline V CDR1 and CDR2: SNHLY, FYNNEI. The CDR3 is 14 residues long. CDR3 in amino acids: CASSGGGQMEKLFF.

The CDR3 spells CSVVREGETQYF. This chain uses TRBV29-1 with TRBJ2-5; TCRdb calls TRBD1, which cannot be checked without DNA. This CDR3 is built from 12 residues. Germline-derived CDR1 and CDR2 are SQVTM and ANQGSEA.

The rearrangement links TRBV5-1 to TRBJ2-1; no DNA is available, so the TRBD2 call from TCRdb remains unchecked. This CDR3 region has 16 residues. Germline CDR1 is SGHRS and CDR2 is YFSETQ. The CDR3 protein is CASSLGYTGDYNEQFF.

The chain links TRBV10-2 to TRBJ2-7. The CDR3 loop spans 12 amino acids. CDR1 and CDR2 from the germline V gene are WSHSY and SAAADI. The CDR3 loop reads CASSVVSDEQYF.

J is TRBJ2-7 and V is TRBV30. The germline gives CDR1 GTSNPN, CDR2 SVGIG (reference sequence). This CDR3 comprises 11 residues. CDR3 residues: CAWSPMVEQYF.

V usage is TRBV28 and J usage is TRBJ2-3; TCRdb's D gene call, TRBD1, goes unchecked for lack of DNA. Germline loops: CDR1 MDHEN, CDR2 SYDVKM. The CDR3 consists of 16 residues. CDR3 loop: CASSLTPGQGEDTQYF.

This sequence joins TRBV6-2 or TRBV6-3 and TRBJ1-5. Per the germline V gene, CDR1 is MNHEY and CDR2 is SVGEGT. CDR3 length: 21 residues. The chain's CDR3 is CASSYSLTGSAIPNSNQPQHF.

The chain employs TRBV12-3 or TRBV12-4 and TRBJ1-2; the TCRdb call, TRBD1, lacks DNA for checking. The CDR3 consists of 15 residues. Here the CDR3 reads CASSFVVQSGDGYTF.

The chain has TRBV11-2 and TRBJ1-1; there is no DNA to check the TCRdb D call of TRBD1. Germline V gene lookup returns CDR1 SGHAT and CDR2 FQNNGV. This CDR3 comprises 14 residues. CDR3 protein: CASSGGTGRTGAFF.

The V gene is TRBV3-1, the J gene TRBJ2-1; TCRdb designates TRBD2, a call that cannot be tested without DNA. CDR1 and CDR2 (germline): LGHDT, YNNKEL (reference sequence). This CDR3 region has 15 residues. The CDR3 reads CASSQDRGGYNEQFF.